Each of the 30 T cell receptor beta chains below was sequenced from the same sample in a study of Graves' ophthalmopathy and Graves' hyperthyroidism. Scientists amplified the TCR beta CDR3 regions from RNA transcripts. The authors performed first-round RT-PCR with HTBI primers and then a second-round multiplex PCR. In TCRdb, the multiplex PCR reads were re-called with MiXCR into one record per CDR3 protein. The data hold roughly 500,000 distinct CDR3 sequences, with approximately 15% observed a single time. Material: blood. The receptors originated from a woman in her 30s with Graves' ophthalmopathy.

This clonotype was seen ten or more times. The CDR3 DNA sequence: TGCGCCAGCAGCTTGGGGCAGGATTCCTACGAGCAGTACTTC. Protein sequence: CASSLGQDSYEQYF. The chain has TRBV5-1 and TRBJ2-7, with D hard to call. CDR1 SGHRS and CDR2 YFSETQ come from the germline V gene. The CDR3 is made up of 14 amino acids. V gave up 0 bases and J gave up 1 base, with 8 bases separating them. Together with reference TRBV5-1 and TRBJ2-7, the CDR3 gives the full variable domain: KAGVTQTPRYLIKTRGQQVTLSCSPISGHRSVSWYQQTPGQGLQFLFEYFSETQRNKGNFPGRFSGRQFSNSRSEMNVSTLELGDSALYLCASSLGQDSYEQYFGPGTRLTVT.

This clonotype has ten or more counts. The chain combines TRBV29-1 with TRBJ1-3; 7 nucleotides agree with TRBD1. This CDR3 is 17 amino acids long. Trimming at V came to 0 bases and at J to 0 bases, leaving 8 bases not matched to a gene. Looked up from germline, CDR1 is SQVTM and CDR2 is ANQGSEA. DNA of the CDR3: TGCAGCGTTGAAGATTTTCACAGGGGTAGCTCTGGAAACACCATATATTTT. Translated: CSVEDFHRGSSGNTIYF.

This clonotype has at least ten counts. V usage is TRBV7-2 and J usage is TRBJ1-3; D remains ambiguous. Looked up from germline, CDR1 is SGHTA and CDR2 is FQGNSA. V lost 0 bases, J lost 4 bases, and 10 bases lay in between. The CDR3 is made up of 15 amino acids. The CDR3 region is CASSLAVATGNTIYF. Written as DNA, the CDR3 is TGTGCCAGCAGCTTAGCGGTGGCTACAGGAAACACCATATATTTT.

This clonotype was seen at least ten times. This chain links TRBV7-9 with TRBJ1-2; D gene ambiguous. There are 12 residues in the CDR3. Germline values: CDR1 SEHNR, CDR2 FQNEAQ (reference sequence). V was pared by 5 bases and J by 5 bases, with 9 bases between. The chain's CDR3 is CASSDKGYGYTF. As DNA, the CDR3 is TGTGCCAGCAGCGATAAGGGATATGGCTACACCTTC. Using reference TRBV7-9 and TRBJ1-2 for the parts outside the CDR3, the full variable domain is DTGVSQNPRHKITKRGQNVTFRCDPISEHNRLYWYRQTLGQGPEFLTYFQNEAQLEKSRLLSDRFSAERPKGSFSTLEIQRTEQGDSAMYLCASSDKGYGYTFGSGTRLTVV.

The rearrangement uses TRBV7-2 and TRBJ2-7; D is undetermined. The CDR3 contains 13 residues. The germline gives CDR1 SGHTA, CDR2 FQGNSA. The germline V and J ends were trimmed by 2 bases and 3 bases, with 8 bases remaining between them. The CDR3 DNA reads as TGTGCCAGCAGCTTATTGCCGGGCTACGAGCAGTACTTC. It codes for CASSLLPGYEQYF.

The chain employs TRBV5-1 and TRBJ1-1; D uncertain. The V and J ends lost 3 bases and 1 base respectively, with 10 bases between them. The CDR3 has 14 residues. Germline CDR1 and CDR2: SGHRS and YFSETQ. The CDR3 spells CASSWESANTEAFF. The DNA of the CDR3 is TGCGCCAGCAGCTGGGAATCGGCGAACACTGAAGCTTTCTTT.

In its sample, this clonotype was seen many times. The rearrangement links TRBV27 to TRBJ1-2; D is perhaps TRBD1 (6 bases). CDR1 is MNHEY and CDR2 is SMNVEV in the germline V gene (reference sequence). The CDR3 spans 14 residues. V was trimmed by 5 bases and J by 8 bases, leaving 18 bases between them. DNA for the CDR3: TGTGCCAGCAGTACCACCCCGGGGGCGCAGGGCTACACCTTC. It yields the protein CASSTTPGAQGYTF.

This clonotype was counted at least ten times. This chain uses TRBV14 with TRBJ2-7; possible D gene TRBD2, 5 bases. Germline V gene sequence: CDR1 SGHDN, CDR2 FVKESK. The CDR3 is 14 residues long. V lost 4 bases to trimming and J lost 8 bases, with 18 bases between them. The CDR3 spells CASSPFVGGTKQYF. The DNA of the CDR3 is TGTGCCAGCAGCCCGTTTGTCGGAGGTACCAAGCAGTACTTC.

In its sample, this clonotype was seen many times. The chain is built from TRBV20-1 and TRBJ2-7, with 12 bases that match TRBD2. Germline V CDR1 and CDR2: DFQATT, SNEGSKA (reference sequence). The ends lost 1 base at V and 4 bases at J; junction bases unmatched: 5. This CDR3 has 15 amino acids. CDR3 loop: CSARGTSGTLYEQYF. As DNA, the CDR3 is TGCAGTGCTAGAGGGACTAGCGGGACCCTTTACGAGCAGTACTTC.

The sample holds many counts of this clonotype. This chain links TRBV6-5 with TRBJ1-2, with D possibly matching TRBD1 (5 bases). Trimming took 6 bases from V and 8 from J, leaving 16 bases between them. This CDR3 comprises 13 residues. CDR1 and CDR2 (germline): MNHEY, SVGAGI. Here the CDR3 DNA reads TGTGCCAGCAGATCACAAGGGGTCGGAGGCTACACCTTC. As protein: CASRSQGVGGYTF.

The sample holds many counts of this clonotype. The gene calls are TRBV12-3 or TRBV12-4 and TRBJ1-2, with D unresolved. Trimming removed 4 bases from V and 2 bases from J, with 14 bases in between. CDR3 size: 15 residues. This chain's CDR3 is CASSSGRRVNYGYTF. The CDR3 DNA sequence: TGTGCCAGCAGTTCTGGGAGGCGGGTAAACTATGGCTACACCTTC.

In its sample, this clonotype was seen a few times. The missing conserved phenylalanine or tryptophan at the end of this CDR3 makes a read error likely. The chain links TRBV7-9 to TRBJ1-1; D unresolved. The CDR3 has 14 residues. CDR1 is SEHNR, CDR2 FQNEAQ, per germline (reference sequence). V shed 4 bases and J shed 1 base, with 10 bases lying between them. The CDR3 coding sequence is TGTGCCAGCAGCTCGTGGACTGCGAACACTGAAGCTTTCATT. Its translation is CASSSWTANTEAFI.

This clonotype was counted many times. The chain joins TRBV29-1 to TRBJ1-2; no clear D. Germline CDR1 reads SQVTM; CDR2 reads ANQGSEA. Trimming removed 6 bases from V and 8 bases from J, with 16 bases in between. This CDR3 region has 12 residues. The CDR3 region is CSVTVPLEGYTF. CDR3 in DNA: TGCAGCGTCACCGTACCTCTGGAAGGCTACACCTTC.

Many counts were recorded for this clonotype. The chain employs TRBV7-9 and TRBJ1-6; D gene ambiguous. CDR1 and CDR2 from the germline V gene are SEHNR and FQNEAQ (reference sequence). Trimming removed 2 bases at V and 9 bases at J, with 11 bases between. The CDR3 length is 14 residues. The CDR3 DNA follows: TGTGCCAGCAGCTTAAGTTCCCCGGCTTCACCCCTCCACTTT. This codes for CASSLSSPASPLHF.

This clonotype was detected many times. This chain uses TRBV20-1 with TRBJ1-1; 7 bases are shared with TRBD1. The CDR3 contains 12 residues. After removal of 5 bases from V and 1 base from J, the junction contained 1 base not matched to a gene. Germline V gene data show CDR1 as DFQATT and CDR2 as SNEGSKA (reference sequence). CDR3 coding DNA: TGCAGTGCTCAGGGGGGGAACACTGAAGCTTTCTTT. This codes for CSAQGGNTEAFF.

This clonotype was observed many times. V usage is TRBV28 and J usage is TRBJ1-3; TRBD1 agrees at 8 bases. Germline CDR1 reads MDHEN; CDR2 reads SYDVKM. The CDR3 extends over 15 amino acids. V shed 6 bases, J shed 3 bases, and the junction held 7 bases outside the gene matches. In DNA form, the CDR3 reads TGTGCCAGCAGCACCCAGGGGGCTAATGGAAACACCATATATTTT. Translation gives CASSTQGANGNTIYF.

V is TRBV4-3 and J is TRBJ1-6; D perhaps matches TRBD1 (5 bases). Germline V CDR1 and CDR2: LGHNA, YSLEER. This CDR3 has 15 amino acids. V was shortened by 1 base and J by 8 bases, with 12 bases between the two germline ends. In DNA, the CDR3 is TGCGCCAGCAGCCAAGTCGGGGGGGTGGATTCACCCCTCCACTTT. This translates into CASSQVGGVDSPLHF.

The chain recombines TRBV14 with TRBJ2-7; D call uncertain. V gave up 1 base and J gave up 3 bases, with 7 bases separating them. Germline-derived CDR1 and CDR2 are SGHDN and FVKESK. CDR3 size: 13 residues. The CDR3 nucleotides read TGTGCCAGCAGCCAAGTGGCGCGCTACGAGCAGTACTTC. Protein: CASSQVARYEQYF. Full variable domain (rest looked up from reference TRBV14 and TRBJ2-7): EAGVTQFPSHSVIEKGQTVTLRCDPISGHDNLYWYRRVMGKEIKFLLHFVKESKQDESGMPNNRFLAERTGGTYSTLKVQPAELEDSGVYFCASSQVARYEQYFGPGTRLTVT.

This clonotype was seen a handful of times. CDR3 DNA sequence: TGCGCCAGCAGAAAAGACGGCGGCCCTCTCGAGCAGTACTTC. Protein sequence: CASRKDGGPLEQYF. The rearrangement joins TRBV5-1 to TRBJ2-7; D call uncertain. The CDR3 is 14 amino acids. Germline V lookup: CDR1 SGHRS, CDR2 YFSETQ. V lost 5 bases and J lost 6, with 18 bases in between.

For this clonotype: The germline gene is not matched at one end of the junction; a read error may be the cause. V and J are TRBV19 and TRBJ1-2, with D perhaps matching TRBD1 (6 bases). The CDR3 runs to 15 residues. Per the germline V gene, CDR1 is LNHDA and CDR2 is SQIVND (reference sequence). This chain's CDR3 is CASSLVGGVSYCYTF. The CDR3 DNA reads TGTGCCAGTAGCCTCGTAGGGGGAGTGTCCTATTGCTACACCTTC.

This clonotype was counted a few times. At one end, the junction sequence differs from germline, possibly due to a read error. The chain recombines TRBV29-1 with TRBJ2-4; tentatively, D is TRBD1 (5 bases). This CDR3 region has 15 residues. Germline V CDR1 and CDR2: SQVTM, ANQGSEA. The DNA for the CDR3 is TGCAGCGTTGAATTAGTCAGGGAAGCCAAAAACATTAAGTACTTC. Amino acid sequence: CSVELVREAKNIKYF.

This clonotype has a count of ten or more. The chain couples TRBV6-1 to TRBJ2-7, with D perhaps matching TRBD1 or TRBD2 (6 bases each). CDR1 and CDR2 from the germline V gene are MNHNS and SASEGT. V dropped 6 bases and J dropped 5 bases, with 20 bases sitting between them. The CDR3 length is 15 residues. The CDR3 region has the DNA TGTGCCAGCAGGGACTACGGGACATACGGGAACGAGCAGTACTTC. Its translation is CASRDYGTYGNEQYF.

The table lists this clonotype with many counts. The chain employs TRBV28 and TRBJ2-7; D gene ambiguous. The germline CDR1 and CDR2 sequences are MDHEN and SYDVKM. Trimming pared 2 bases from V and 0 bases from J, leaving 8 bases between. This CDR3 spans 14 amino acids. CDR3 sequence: CASSLMGSSYEQYF. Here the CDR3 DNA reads TGTGCCAGCAGTTTAATGGGAAGCTCCTACGAGCAGTACTTC.

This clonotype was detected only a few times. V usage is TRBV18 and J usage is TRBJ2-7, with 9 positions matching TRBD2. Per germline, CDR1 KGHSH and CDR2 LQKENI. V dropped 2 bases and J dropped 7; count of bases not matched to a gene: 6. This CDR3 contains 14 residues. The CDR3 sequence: CASSPRAGGEEQYF. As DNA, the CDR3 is TGTGCCAGCTCACCAAGGGCGGGAGGGGAAGAGCAGTACTTC.

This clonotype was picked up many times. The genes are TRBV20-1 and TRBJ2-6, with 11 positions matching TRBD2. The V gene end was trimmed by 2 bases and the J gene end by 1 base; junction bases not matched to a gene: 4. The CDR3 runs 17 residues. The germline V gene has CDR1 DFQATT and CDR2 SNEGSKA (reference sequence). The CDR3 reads CSARSLAGVSGANVLTF. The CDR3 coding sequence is TGCAGTGCTAGATCACTAGCGGGAGTATCTGGGGCCAACGTCCTGACTTTC.

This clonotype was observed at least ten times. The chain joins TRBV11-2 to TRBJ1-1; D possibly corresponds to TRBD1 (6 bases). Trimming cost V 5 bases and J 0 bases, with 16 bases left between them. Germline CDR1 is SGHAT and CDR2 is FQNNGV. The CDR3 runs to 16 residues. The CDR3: CASSATGLLMNTEAFF. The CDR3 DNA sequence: TGTGCCAGCAGCGCCACAGGGTTACTCATGAACACTGAAGCTTTCTTT.

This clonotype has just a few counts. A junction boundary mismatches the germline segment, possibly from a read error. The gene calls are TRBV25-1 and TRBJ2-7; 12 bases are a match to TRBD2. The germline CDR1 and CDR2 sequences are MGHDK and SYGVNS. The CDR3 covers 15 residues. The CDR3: CASSYGTSGLYGQYF. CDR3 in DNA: TGTGCCAGCAGTTATGGGACTAGCGGGCTCTACGGGCAGTACTTC.

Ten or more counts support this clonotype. DNA of the CDR3: TGTGCCAGCAGTTTAACGGTAGAGGGTCATCAGCCCCAGCATTTT. Its protein product is CASSLTVEGHQPQHF. The chain links TRBV28 to TRBJ1-5; unclear D gene. This CDR3 spans 15 amino acids. V was clipped by 2 bases and J by 5 bases, with 13 bases between them. Germline-derived CDR1 and CDR2 are MDHEN and SYDVKM.

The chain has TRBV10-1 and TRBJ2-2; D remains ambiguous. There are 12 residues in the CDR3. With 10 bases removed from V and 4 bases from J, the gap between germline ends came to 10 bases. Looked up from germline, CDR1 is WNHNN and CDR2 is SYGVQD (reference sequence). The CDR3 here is CATPYSTGELFF. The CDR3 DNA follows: TGCGCCACCCCTTACAGCACCGGGGAGCTGTTTTTT.

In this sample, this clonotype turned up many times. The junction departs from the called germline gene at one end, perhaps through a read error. This chain's CDR3 is CAWSFPTRGCTF. Written as DNA, the CDR3 is TGTGCCTGGAGTTTTCCAACCCGAGGCTGCACCTTC. The chain combines TRBV30 with TRBJ1-2; D is ambiguous. From germline, CDR1 is GTSNPN and CDR2 SVGIG (reference sequence). CDR3 size: 12 residues.